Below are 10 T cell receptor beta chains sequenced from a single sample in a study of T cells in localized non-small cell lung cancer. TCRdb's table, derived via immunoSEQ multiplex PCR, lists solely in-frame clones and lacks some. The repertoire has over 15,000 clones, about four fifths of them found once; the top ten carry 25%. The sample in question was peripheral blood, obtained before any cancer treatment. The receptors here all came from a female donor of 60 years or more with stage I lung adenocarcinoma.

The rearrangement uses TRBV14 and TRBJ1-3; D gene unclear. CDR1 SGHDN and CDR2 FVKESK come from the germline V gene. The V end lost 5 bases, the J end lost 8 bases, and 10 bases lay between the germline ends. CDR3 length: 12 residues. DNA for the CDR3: TGTGCCAGCAGCTGGGGTCCCGACACCATATATTTT. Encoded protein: CASSWGPDTIYF.

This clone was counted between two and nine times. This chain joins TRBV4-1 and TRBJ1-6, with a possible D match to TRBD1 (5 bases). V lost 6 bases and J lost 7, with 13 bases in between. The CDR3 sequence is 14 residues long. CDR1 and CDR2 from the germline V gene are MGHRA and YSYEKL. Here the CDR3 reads CASRRGLTNSPLHF. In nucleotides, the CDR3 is TGCGCCAGCAGGAGGGGACTTACGAATTCACCCCTCCACTTT.

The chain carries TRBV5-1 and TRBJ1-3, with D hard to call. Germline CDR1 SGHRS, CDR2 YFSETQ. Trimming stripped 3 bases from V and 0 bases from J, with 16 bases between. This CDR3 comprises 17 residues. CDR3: CASSSAPLGSSGNTIYF. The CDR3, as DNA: TGCGCCAGCAGCTCCGCACCACTCGGGAGCTCTGGAAACACCATATATTTT.

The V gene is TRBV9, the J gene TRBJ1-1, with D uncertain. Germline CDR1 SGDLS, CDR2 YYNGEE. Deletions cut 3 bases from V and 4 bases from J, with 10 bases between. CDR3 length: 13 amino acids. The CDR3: CASSADESTEAFF. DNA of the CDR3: TGTGCCAGCAGCGCCGATGAGAGCACTGAAGCTTTCTTT.

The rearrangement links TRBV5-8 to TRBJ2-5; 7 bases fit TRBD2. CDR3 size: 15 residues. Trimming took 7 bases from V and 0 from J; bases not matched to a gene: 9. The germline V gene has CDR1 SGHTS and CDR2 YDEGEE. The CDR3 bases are TGTGCCAGCGGGGGAAGCGGGGACCACCAAGAGACCCAGTACTTC. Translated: CASGGSGDHQETQYF. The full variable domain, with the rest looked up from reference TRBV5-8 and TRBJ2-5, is EAGVTQSPTHLIKTRGQQATLRCSPISGHTSVYWYQQALGLGLQFLLWYDEGEERNRGNFPPRFSGRQFPNYSSELNVNALELEDSALYLCASGGSGDHQETQYFGPGTRLLVL.

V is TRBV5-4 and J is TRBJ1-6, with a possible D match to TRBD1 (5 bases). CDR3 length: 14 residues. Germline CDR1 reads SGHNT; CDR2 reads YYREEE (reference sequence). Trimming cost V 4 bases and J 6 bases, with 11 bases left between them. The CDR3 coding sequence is TGTGCCAGCAGCGTAGACAGCGGTAATTCACCCCTCCACTTT. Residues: CASSVDSGNSPLHF.

The CDR3 DNA reads as TGCGCCAGCAGCCAAGATAGGCGGGACAGAGACACAGATACGCAGTATTTT. Translating it yields CASSQDRRDRDTDTQYF. The rearrangement joins TRBV4-3 to TRBJ2-3, with D perhaps matching TRBD1 (7 bases). In germline, CDR1 is LGHNA, CDR2 YSLEER. V shed 0 bases and J shed 2 bases, with 15 bases lying between them. This CDR3 is built from 17 residues.

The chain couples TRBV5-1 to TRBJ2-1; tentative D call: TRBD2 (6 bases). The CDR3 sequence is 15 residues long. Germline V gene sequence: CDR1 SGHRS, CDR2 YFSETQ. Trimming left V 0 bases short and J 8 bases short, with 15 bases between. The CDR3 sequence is CASSLDQGGWDEQFF. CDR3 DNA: TGCGCCAGCAGCTTGGACCAGGGAGGCTGGGATGAGCAGTTCTTC.

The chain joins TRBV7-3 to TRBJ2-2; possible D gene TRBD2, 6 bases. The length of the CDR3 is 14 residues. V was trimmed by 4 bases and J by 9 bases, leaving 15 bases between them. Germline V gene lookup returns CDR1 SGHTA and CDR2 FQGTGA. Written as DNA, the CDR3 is TGTGCCAGCAGCTCGGGACTGGGAACCCGGGAGCTGTTTTTT. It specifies CASSSGLGTRELFF.

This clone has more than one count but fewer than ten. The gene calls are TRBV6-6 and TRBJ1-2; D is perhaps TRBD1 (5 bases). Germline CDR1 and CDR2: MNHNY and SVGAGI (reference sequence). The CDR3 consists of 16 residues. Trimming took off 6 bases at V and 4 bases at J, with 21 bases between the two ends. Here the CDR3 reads CASSYSTVIDRYGYTF. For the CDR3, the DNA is TGTGCCAGCAGCTATTCGACAGTCATCGACCGCTATGGCTACACCTTC.